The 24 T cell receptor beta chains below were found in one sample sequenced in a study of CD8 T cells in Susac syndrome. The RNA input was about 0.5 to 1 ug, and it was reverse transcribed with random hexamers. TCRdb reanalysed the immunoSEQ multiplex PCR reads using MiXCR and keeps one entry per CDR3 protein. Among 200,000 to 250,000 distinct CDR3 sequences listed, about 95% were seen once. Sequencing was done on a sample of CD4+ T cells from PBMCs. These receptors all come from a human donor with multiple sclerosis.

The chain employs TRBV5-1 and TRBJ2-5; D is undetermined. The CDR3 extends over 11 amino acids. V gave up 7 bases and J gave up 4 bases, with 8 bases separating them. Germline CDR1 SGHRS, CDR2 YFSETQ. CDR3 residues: CASQSGETQYF. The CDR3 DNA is TGCGCCAGCCAATCTGGAGAGACCCAGTACTTC.

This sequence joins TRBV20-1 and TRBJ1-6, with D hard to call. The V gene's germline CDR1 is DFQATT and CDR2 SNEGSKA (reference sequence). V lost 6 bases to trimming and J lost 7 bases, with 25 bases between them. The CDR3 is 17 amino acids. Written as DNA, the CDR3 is TGCAGTGCCCCGAGTCAGTTTAGGACGGCGGGAAATTCACCCCTCCACTTT. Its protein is CSAPSQFRTAGNSPLHF.

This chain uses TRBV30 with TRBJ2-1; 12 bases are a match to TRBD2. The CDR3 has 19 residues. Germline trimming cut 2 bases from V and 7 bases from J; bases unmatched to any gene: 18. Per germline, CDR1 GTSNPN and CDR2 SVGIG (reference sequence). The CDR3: CAWSKGSSGRAQDRNEQFF. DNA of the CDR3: TGTGCCTGGAGTAAAGGTTCTAGCGGGAGGGCCCAGGATAGGAATGAGCAGTTCTTC.

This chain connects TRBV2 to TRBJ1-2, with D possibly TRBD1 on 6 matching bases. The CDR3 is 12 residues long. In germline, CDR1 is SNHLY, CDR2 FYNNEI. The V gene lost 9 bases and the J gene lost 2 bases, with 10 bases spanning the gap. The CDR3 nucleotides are TGTGCCAGACAGGGAGGGAACTATGGCTACACCTTC. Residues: CARQGGNYGYTF.

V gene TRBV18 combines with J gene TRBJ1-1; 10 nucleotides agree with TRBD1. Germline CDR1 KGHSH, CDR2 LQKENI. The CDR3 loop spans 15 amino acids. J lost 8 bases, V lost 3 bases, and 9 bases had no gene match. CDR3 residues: CASSPIFGTGVEAFF. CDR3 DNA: TGTGCCAGCTCACCTATATTCGGGACAGGGGTCGAAGCTTTCTTT.

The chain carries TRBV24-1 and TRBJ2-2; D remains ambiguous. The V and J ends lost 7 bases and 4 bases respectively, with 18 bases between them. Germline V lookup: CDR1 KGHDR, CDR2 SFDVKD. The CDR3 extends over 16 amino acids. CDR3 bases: TGTGCCACCAGGTTCGGGCCTAGTTTGTTCACCGGGGAGCTGTTTTTT. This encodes CATRFGPSLFTGELFF.

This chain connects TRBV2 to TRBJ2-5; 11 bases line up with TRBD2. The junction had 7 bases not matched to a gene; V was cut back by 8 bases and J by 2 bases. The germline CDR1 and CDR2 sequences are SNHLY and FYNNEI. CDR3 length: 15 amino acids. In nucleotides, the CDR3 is TGTGCCAGCGAGAGGCTAGCGGGGGGACAAGAGACCCAGTACTTC. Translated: CASERLAGGQETQYF.

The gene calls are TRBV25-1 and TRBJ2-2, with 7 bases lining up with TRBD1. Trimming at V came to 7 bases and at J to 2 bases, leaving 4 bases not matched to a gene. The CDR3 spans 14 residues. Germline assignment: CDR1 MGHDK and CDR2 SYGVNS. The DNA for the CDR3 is TGTGCCAGCACCAACAGGGGAAACACCGGGGAGCTGTTTTTT. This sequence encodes CASTNRGNTGELFF.

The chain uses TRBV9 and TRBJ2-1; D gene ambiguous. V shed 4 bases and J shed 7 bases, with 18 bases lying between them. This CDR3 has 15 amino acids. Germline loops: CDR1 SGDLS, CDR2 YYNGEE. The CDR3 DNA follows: TGTGCCAGCAGCTCACGACTGAGGTTGGGGAATGAGCAGTTCTTC. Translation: CASSSRLRLGNEQFF. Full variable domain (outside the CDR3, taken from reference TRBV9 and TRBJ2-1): DSGVTQTPKHLITATGQRVTLRCSPRSGDLSVYWYQQSLDQGLQFLIQYYNGEERAKGNILERFSAQQFPDLHSELNLSSLELGDSALYFCASSSRLRLGNEQFFGPGTRLTVL.

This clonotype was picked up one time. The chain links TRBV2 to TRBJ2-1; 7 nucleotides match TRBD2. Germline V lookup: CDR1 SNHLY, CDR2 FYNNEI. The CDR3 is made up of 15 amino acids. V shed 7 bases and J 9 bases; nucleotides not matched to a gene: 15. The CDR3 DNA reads TGTGCCAGCATCTCAGGTCAGCGGGATTGGATTGAGCAGTTCTTC. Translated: CASISGQRDWIEQFF.

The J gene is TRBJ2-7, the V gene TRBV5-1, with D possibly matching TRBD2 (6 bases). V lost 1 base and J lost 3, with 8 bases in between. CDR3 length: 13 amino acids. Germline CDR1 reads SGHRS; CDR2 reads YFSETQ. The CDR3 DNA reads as TGCGCCAGCAGCTTGTTCGGGGGCTACGAGCAGTACTTC. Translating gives CASSLFGGYEQYF.

DNA of the CDR3: TGCGCCAGCGGCAAGGGGCCGGGGGCCAAAAACATTCAGTACTTC. Its protein is CASGKGPGAKNIQYF. The chain recombines TRBV5-1 with TRBJ2-4; D is perhaps TRBD1 or TRBD2 (5 bases each). Germline V CDR1 and CDR2: SGHRS, YFSETQ. This CDR3 has 15 amino acids. Trimming shortened V by 7 bases and J by 1 base, and 15 bases separated the two germline ends.

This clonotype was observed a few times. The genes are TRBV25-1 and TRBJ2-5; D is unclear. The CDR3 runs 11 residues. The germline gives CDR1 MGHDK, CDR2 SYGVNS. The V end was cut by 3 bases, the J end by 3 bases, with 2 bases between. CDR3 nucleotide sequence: TGTGCCAGCAGTGAGGAAGAGACCCAGTACTTC. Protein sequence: CASSEEETQYF.

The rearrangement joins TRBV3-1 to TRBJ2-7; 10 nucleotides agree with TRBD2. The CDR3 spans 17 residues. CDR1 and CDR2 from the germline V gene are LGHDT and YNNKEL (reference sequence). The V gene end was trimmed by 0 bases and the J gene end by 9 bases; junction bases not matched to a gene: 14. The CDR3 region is CASSQDRTSGLLNRQYF. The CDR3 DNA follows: TGTGCCAGCAGCCAAGATCGGACTAGCGGCCTTTTAAATCGGCAGTACTTC.

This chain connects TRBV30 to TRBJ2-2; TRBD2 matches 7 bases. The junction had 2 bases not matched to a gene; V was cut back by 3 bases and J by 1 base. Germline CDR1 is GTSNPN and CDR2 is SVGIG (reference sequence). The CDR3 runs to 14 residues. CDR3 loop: CAWSTGGNTGELFF. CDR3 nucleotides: TGTGCCTGGAGCACGGGGGGGAACACCGGGGAGCTGTTTTTT.

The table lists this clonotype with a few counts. The CDR3, as DNA: TGTGCCAGCAGTTTGGGGCTAGCGGGACAAGAGACCCAGTACTTC. Translated: CASSLGLAGQETQYF. The V gene is TRBV28, the J gene TRBJ2-5; 9 positions agree with TRBD2. Germline V gene lookup returns CDR1 MDHEN and CDR2 SYDVKM. Germline trimming cut 3 bases from V and 2 bases from J; bases unmatched to any gene: 4. CDR3 length: 15 amino acids.

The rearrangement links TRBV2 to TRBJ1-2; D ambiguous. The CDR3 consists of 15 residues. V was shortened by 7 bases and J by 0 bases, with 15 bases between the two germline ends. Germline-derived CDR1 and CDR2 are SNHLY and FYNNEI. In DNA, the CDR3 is TGTGCCAGCACCCTGAGGAGGTACTCTAACTATGGCTACACCTTC. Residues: CASTLRRYSNYGYTF.

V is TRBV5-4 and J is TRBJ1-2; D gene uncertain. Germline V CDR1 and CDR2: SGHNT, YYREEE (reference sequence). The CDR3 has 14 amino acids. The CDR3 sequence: CAMGGPPPDYGYTF. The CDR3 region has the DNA TGTGCAATGGGAGGCCCACCCCCCGACTATGGCTACACCTTC.

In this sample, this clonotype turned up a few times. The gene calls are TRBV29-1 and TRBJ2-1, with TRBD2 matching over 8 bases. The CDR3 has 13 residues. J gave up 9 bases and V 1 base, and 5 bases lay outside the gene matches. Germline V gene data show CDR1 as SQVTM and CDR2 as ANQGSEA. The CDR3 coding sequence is TGCAGCGTTGAAGGGCTAGCGGGTCTTGAGCAGTTCTTC. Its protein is CSVEGLAGLEQFF.

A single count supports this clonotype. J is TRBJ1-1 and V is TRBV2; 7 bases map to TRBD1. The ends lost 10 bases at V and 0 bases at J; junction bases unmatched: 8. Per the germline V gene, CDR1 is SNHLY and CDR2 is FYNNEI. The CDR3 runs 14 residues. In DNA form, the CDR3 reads TGTGCCACCCAATTAGGGGGCATGAACACTGAAGCTTTCTTT. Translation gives CATQLGGMNTEAFF.

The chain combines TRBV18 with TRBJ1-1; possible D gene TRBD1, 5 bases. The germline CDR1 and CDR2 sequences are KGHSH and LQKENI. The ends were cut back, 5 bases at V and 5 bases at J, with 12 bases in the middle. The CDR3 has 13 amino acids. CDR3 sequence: CASSSSKGTEAFF. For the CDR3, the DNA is TGTGCCAGCTCATCGTCCAAGGGGACTGAAGCTTTCTTT. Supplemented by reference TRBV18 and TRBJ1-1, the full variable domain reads NAGVMQNPRHLVRRRGQEARLRCSPMKGHSHVYWYRQLPEEGLKFMVYLQKENIIDESGMPKERFSAEFPKEGPSILRIQQVVRGDSAAYFCASSSSKGTEAFFGQGTRLTVV.

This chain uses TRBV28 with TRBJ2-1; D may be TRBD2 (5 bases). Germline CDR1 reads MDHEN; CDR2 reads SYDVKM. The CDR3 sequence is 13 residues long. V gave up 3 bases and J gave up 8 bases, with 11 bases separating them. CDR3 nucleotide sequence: TGTGCCAGCAGTTTCTCGGGGATCCATGAGCAGTTCTTC. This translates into CASSFSGIHEQFF.

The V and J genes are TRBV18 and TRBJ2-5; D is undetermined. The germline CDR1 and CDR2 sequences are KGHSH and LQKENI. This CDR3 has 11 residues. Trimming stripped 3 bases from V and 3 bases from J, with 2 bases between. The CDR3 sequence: CASSPEETQYF. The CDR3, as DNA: TGTGCCAGCTCACCTGAAGAGACCCAGTACTTC.

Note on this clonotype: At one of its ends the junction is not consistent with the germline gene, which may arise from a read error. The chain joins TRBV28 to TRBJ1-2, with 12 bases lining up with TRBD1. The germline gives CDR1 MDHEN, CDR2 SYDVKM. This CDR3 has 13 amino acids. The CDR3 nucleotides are TGTGCCAGCAGTTCGGGACAGGGGGCAAGAGGCGCCTTC. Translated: CASSSGQGARGAF.